Listed below are T cell receptor beta chains from one sample, sequenced in a study of response to subunit inactivated influenza vaccine. TCRdb recomputed calls from the RT-PCR reads with MiXCR, one row per CDR3 protein. This sample has about 540,000 distinct CDR3 sequences, with 12% to 15% found just once. The sequencing here drew on PBMCs from blood, taken about 13 days after vaccination. These receptors were taken from a man aged 50-59 years who received an inactivated influenza vaccine. Each CDR3 is given with its conserved first and last residue. The D gene is left open where the match is weak. Clone size, where shown, is once, few, many, or a class for clones that have expanded.

J gene | V gene | clone size | D gene | CDR3 DNA | CDR3 protein
TRBJ2-5 | TRBV2 | . | . | TGTGCCAGCAAAATGAGCTGGGAGCCGAAGACCCAGTACTTC | CASKMSWEPKTQYF
TRBJ2-3 | TRBV10-1 | . | . | TGCGCCAGCAGTGAGTCCCGGCGGGGAGATACGCAGTATTTT | CASSESRRGDTQYF
TRBJ2-7 | TRBV12-3/TRBV12-4 | . | . | TGTGCCAGCAGCCAAAAGACAGTCGGCTACGAGCAGTACTTC | CASSQKTVGYEQYF
TRBJ2-1 | TRBV20-1 | few | TRBD2 | TGCAGTGCACCACCGCTAGCGGGAGGGCCCCAATGGTCGAATGAGCAGTTCTTC | CSAPPLAGGPQWSNEQFF
TRBJ2-3 | TRBV11-1 | . | . | TGTGCCAGCAGCTTAGAAGGCCCAGGGTCAGATACGCAGTATTTT | CASSLEGPGSDTQYF
TRBJ1-2 | TRBV5-1 | many | . | TGCGCCAGCAGCTCGCCGACAGGAAACTATGGCTACACCTTC | CASSSPTGNYGYTF
TRBJ2-3 | TRBV18 | . | . | TGTGCCAGCTCACCACAGGCAGGGCAGGACACAGATACGCAGTATTTT | CASSPQAGQDTDTQYF
TRBJ1-2 | TRBV6-2/TRBV6-3 | many | . | TGTGCCAGCAGTTACCTGGACACGAACTATGGCTACACCTTC | CASSYLDTNYGYTF
TRBJ2-3 | TRBV5-1 | . | TRBD2 | TGCGCCAGCAGCTTGGACCCTACTAGCGGGAGGGCAGATACGCAGTATTTT | CASSLDPTSGRADTQYF
TRBJ1-2 | TRBV5-6 | many | . | TGTGCCAGCAGCTTTTCCCCTGGCTATGGCTACACCTTC | CASSFSPGYGYTF